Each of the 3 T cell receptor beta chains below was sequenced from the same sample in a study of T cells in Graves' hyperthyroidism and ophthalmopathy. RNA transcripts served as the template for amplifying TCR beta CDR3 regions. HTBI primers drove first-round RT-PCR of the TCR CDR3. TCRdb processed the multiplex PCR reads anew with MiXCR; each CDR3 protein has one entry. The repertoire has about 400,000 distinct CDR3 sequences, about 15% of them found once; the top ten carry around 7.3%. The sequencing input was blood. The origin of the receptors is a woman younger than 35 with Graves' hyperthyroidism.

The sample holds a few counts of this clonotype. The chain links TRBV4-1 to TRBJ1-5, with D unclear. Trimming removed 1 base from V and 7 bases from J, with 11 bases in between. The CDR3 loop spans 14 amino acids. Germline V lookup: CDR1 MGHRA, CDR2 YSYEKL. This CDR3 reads CASSQGAGGQPQHF. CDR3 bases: TGCGCCAGCAGCCAAGGGGCGGGAGGACAGCCCCAGCATTTT.

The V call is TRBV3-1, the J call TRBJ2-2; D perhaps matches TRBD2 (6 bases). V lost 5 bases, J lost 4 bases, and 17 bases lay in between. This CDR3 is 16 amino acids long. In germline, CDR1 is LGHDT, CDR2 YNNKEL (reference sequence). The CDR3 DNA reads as TGTGCCAGCAGCGTAGCCGTACTAGCTAGCACCGGGGAGCTGTTTTTT. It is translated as CASSVAVLASTGELFF.

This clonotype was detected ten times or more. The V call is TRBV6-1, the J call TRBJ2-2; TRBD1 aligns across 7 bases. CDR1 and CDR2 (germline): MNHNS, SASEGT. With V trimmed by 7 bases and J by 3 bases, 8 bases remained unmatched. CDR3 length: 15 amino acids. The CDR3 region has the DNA TGTGCCAGCACCTCCAGGGGGTTACACACCGGGGAGCTGTTTTTT. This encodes CASTSRGLHTGELFF.